This is a list of T cell receptor beta chains from one sample in a study of blood T cell repertoires in COVID-19. Clones were read by immunoSEQ multiplex PCR, and TCRdb kept only the in-frame ones, dropping some. Altogether approximately 22,000 clones are present, approximately 78% being singletons, with the ten largest covering about 9%. Sequencing was carried out using peripheral blood. Every receptor here comes from a human donor in a cohort sampled during active COVID-19. The CDR3 runs from the conserved cysteine through the conserved F or W. The order of the fields is clone size, D gene, J gene, V gene, CDR3 protein, CDR3 DNA. D genes are given only for firm matches. Part of the rows lack a size; the others show once, few, many or a class for expanded clones.

clone_size: .
d_call: .
j_call: TRBJ2-7
v_call: TRBV4-3
cdr3_aa: CASSQDVGDLVGDYEQYF
cdr3_nt: TGCGCCAGCAGCCAAGATGTAGGGGACTTAGTTGGAGACTACGAGCAGTACTTC

clone_size: .
d_call: .
j_call: TRBJ2-1
v_call: TRBV4-3
cdr3_aa: CASSQAAVGEQFF
cdr3_nt: TGCGCCAGCAGCCAAGCGGCGGTGGGTGAGCAGTTCTTC

clone_size: .
d_call: .
j_call: TRBJ2-7
v_call: TRBV5-1
cdr3_aa: CASTRRGSGEQYF
cdr3_nt: TGCGCCAGCACGAGGCGGGGTTCAGGCGAGCAGTACTTC

clone_size: .
d_call: .
j_call: TRBJ2-6
v_call: TRBV5-6
cdr3_aa: CASSLGARVNSGANVLTF
cdr3_nt: TGTGCCAGCAGCTTGGGTGCCAGGGTAAACTCTGGGGCCAACGTCCTGACTTTC

clone_size: .
d_call: .
j_call: TRBJ2-2
v_call: TRBV4-3
cdr3_aa: CASSRGQFTGELFF
cdr3_nt: TGCGCCAGCAGCCGGGGACAATTTACCGGGGAGCTGTTTTTT

clone_size: once
d_call: TRBD2
j_call: TRBJ2-7
v_call: TRBV11-3
cdr3_aa: CASSPGLAGVQGDEQYF
cdr3_nt: TGTGCCAGCAGCCCCGGACTAGCGGGTGTCCAGGGCGACGAGCAGTACTTC

clone_size: .
d_call: TRBD2
j_call: TRBJ2-3
v_call: TRBV19
cdr3_aa: CASSWVLAGGQTTSDTQYF
cdr3_nt: TGTGCCAGTAGTTGGGTTCTAGCGGGAGGGCAGACTACTTCAGATACGCAGTATTTT

clone_size: few
d_call: TRBD1
j_call: TRBJ2-7
v_call: TRBV6-4
cdr3_aa: CARKTGVTLYEQYF
cdr3_nt: TGTGCCAGAAAGACAGGGGTGACCCTGTACGAGCAGTACTTC

clone_size: .
d_call: .
j_call: TRBJ2-1
v_call: TRBV10-3
cdr3_aa: CAIKNSSYNEQFF
cdr3_nt: TGTGCCATCAAGAACAGCTCCTACAATGAGCAGTTCTTC

clone_size: .
d_call: TRBD1
j_call: TRBJ2-7
v_call: TRBV11-3
cdr3_aa: CASRTRDRDEQYF
cdr3_nt: TGTGCCAGCAGGACTCGGGACAGGGACGAGCAGTACTTC

clone_size: .
d_call: TRBD2
j_call: TRBJ2-7
v_call: TRBV6-2/TRBV6-3
cdr3_aa: CASSRPKREGLSYEQYF
cdr3_nt: TGTGCCAGCAGTCGGCCCAAGCGGGAGGGCCTGTCCTACGAGCAGTACTTC

clone_size: .
d_call: .
j_call: TRBJ1-4
v_call: TRBV4-1
cdr3_aa: CASSQDFYRTNEKLFF
cdr3_nt: TGCGCCAGCAGCCAAGATTTTTACAGGACTAATGAAAAACTGTTTTTT

clone_size: .
d_call: TRBD1
j_call: TRBJ2-7
v_call: TRBV6-2/TRBV6-3
cdr3_aa: CASSSETGRNSEQYF
cdr3_nt: TGTGCCAGCAGTTCCGAGACAGGGCGTAACTCCGAGCAGTACTTC

clone_size: .
d_call: TRBD2
j_call: TRBJ2-2
v_call: TRBV7-2
cdr3_aa: CASSYGLAGNTGELFF
cdr3_nt: TGTGCCAGCAGCTATGGACTAGCGGGGAACACCGGGGAGCTGTTTTTT

clone_size: .
d_call: .
j_call: TRBJ2-7
v_call: TRBV28
cdr3_aa: CASSLYPEQYF
cdr3_nt: TGTGCCAGCAGTTTGTATCCCGAGCAGTACTTC

clone_size: .
d_call: .
j_call: TRBJ1-6
v_call: TRBV12-3/TRBV12-4
cdr3_aa: CASSTSSPLHF
cdr3_nt: TGTGCCAGCAGTACAAGTTCACCCCTCCACTTT

clone_size: .
d_call: .
j_call: TRBJ1-5
v_call: TRBV2
cdr3_aa: CASREGGPQHF
cdr3_nt: TGTGCCAGCAGGGAGGGAGGGCCCCAGCATTTT

clone_size: .
d_call: .
j_call: TRBJ2-1
v_call: TRBV3-1/TRBV3-2
cdr3_aa: CASSQVIAASYNEQFF
cdr3_nt: TGTGCCAGCAGCCAAGTGATAGCGGCCTCCTACAATGAGCAGTTCTTC

clone_size: .
d_call: .
j_call: TRBJ2-3
v_call: TRBV20-1
cdr3_aa: CSASGPDTQYF
cdr3_nt: TGCAGTGCTAGTGGGCCAGATACGCAGTATTTT

clone_size: few
d_call: .
j_call: TRBJ1-5
v_call: TRBV10-3
cdr3_aa: CAISESMEPPQPQHF
cdr3_nt: TGTGCCATCAGTGAGTCGATGGAGCCGCCACAGCCCCAGCATTTT

clone_size: .
d_call: .
j_call: TRBJ1-4
v_call: TRBV6-2/TRBV6-3
cdr3_aa: CASSLSAEKLFF
cdr3_nt: TGTGCCAGCAGTTTGTCTGCGGAAAAACTGTTTTTT

clone_size: .
d_call: TRBD1
j_call: TRBJ1-5
v_call: TRBV3-1/TRBV3-2
cdr3_aa: CASSRGTGGTNQPQHF
cdr3_nt: TGTGCCAGCAGCCGTGGGACAGGGGGTACCAATCAGCCCCAGCATTTT

clone_size: .
d_call: TRBD1
j_call: TRBJ2-7
v_call: TRBV10-2
cdr3_aa: CASSELGQFYEQYF
cdr3_nt: TGCGCCAGCAGTGAGTTGGGACAGTTCTACGAGCAGTACTTC

clone_size: medium-sized
d_call: .
j_call: TRBJ1-5
v_call: TRBV4-1
cdr3_aa: CASSPGVRADEPQHF
cdr3_nt: TGCGCCAGCAGCCCAGGGGTAAGGGCTGACGAGCCCCAGCATTTT

clone_size: .
d_call: .
j_call: TRBJ1-3
v_call: TRBV11-3
cdr3_aa: CASRPGQSRSSGNTIYF
cdr3_nt: TGTGCCAGCAGACCTGGACAGAGCCGTAGCTCTGGAAACACCATATATTTT

clone_size: few
d_call: TRBD1
j_call: TRBJ2-7
v_call: TRBV3-1/TRBV3-2
cdr3_aa: CASSGGQFYEQYF
cdr3_nt: TGTGCCAGCAGCGGGGGACAGTTCTACGAGCAGTACTTC

clone_size: .
d_call: TRBD1
j_call: TRBJ1-4
v_call: TRBV7-2
cdr3_aa: CASSLNGQGNPNEKLFF
cdr3_nt: TGTGCCAGCAGCTTGAATGGACAGGGGAATCCTAATGAAAAACTGTTTTTT

clone_size: .
d_call: .
j_call: TRBJ2-7
v_call: TRBV6-5
cdr3_aa: CASSYGGSYEQYF
cdr3_nt: TGTGCCAGCAGTTACGGCGGCTCCTACGAGCAGTACTTC

clone_size: .
d_call: .
j_call: TRBJ2-2
v_call: TRBV9
cdr3_aa: CASSWRGPNTGELFF
cdr3_nt: TGTGCCAGCAGCTGGAGAGGTCCGAACACCGGGGAGCTGTTTTTT

clone_size: .
d_call: .
j_call: TRBJ2-7
v_call: TRBV30
cdr3_aa: CAFTVRSYEQYF
cdr3_nt: TGTGCCTTCACAGTCCGCTCCTACGAGCAGTACTTC

clone_size: .
d_call: .
j_call: TRBJ2-3
v_call: TRBV5-1
cdr3_aa: CASSLIGAPSTDTQYF
cdr3_nt: TGCGCCAGCAGCCTCATAGGAGCCCCCAGCACAGATACGCAGTATTTT

clone_size: .
d_call: .
j_call: TRBJ2-1
v_call: TRBV7-3
cdr3_aa: CASSLNAPAAVYNEQFF
cdr3_nt: TGTGCCAGCAGCTTAAACGCCCCAGCGGCAGTCTACAATGAGCAGTTCTTC

clone_size: .
d_call: .
j_call: TRBJ2-3
v_call: TRBV9
cdr3_aa: CASSDGLLPDTQYF
cdr3_nt: TGTGCCAGCAGCGACGGACTGCTTCCAGATACGCAGTATTTT

clone_size: .
d_call: TRBD1
j_call: TRBJ1-5
v_call: TRBV19
cdr3_aa: CASSETGERHQPQHF
cdr3_nt: TGTGCCAGTAGTGAAACAGGGGAACGGCATCAGCCCCAGCATTTT

clone_size: .
d_call: .
j_call: TRBJ1-5
v_call: TRBV6-6
cdr3_aa: CASSYSDGYGNQPQHF
cdr3_nt: TGTGCCAGCAGTTACTCCGACGGGTATGGCAATCAGCCCCAGCATTTT

clone_size: .
d_call: TRBD2
j_call: TRBJ2-7
v_call: TRBV5-1
cdr3_aa: CASSLGGTSGGAQEQYF
cdr3_nt: TGCGCCAGCAGCTTAGGCGGGACTAGCGGGGGGGCACAAGAGCAGTACTTC

clone_size: once
d_call: .
j_call: TRBJ2-7
v_call: TRBV9
cdr3_aa: CASSVDPSPLEQYF
cdr3_nt: TGTGCCAGCAGCGTAGATCCTAGTCCCCTCGAGCAGTACTTC

clone_size: .
d_call: TRBD2
j_call: TRBJ2-7
v_call: TRBV5-1
cdr3_aa: CASSFSGGSYEQYF
cdr3_nt: TGCGCCAGCAGCTTTAGCGGGGGGAGCTACGAGCAGTACTTC

clone_size: .
d_call: TRBD2
j_call: TRBJ2-2
v_call: TRBV4-2
cdr3_aa: CASSQETGGSGELFF
cdr3_nt: TGTGCCAGCAGCCAAGAAACGGGAGGGTCCGGGGAGCTGTTTTTT

clone_size: .
d_call: TRBD2
j_call: TRBJ2-3
v_call: TRBV27
cdr3_aa: CASIRFSGRDTDTQYF
cdr3_nt: TGTGCCAGCATTCGATTTAGCGGGAGGGACACAGATACGCAGTATTTT

clone_size: .
d_call: TRBD1
j_call: TRBJ2-7
v_call: TRBV18
cdr3_aa: CASSPAGQGAYEQYF
cdr3_nt: TGTGCCAGCTCACCCGCGGGACAGGGGGCCTACGAGCAGTACTTC

clone_size: once
d_call: .
j_call: TRBJ1-2
v_call: TRBV14
cdr3_aa: CASSRGYGYTF
cdr3_nt: TGTGCCAGCTCAAGGGGATATGGCTACACCTTC

clone_size: once
d_call: .
j_call: TRBJ1-2
v_call: TRBV18
cdr3_aa: CASSRSRTHYGYTF
cdr3_nt: TGTGCCAGCTCACGATCTCGGACACACTATGGCTACACCTTC

clone_size: .
d_call: TRBD1
j_call: TRBJ2-1
v_call: TRBV7-3
cdr3_aa: CASSGYRGHSNEQFF
cdr3_nt: TGTGCCAGCAGCGGCTACAGGGGTCATAGCAATGAGCAGTTCTTC

clone_size: .
d_call: .
j_call: TRBJ1-5
v_call: TRBV9
cdr3_aa: CASSVAREESNQPQHF
cdr3_nt: TGTGCCAGCAGCGTAGCTCGAGAAGAGAGCAATCAGCCCCAGCATTTT

clone_size: .
d_call: .
j_call: TRBJ2-3
v_call: TRBV12-3/TRBV12-4
cdr3_aa: CASVADLDTQYF
cdr3_nt: TGTGCCAGCGTAGCGGACCTGGATACGCAGTATTTT

clone_size: .
d_call: .
j_call: TRBJ1-1
v_call: TRBV28
cdr3_aa: CASSLLAPSSVEAFF
cdr3_nt: TGTGCCAGCAGTTTATTGGCCCCCTCTTCAGTTGAAGCTTTCTTT

clone_size: .
d_call: .
j_call: TRBJ1-1
v_call: TRBV19
cdr3_aa: CASSTQGLITEAFF
cdr3_nt: TGTGCCAGTAGTACCCAGGGTTTGATCACTGAAGCTTTCTTT

clone_size: .
d_call: .
j_call: TRBJ1-6
v_call: TRBV7-3
cdr3_aa: CASSLTADPYNSPLHF
cdr3_nt: TGTGCCAGCAGCTTAACAGCCGATCCCTATAATTCACCCCTCCACTTT

clone_size: .
d_call: TRBD2
j_call: TRBJ2-6
v_call: TRBV3-1/TRBV3-2
cdr3_aa: CASSSITGGSGANVLTF
cdr3_nt: TGTGCCAGCAGCTCGATCACGGGGGGCTCTGGGGCCAACGTCCTGACTTTC

clone_size: .
d_call: TRBD2
j_call: TRBJ2-5
v_call: TRBV9
cdr3_aa: CASSALLGLAEETQYF
cdr3_nt: TGTGCCAGCAGCGCATTACTGGGACTAGCAGAAGAGACCCAGTACTTC

clone_size: .
d_call: TRBD2
j_call: TRBJ2-3
v_call: TRBV6-2/TRBV6-3
cdr3_aa: CASSLREVTTDTQYF
cdr3_nt: TGTGCCAGCAGTTTGCGGGAGGTTACCACAGATACGCAGTATTTT

clone_size: .
d_call: TRBD1
j_call: TRBJ2-3
v_call: TRBV6-5
cdr3_aa: CASSPRDRGPGTQYF
cdr3_nt: TGTGCCAGCAGCCCCCGGGACAGGGGGCCGGGTACGCAGTATTTT

clone_size: .
d_call: .
j_call: TRBJ2-1
v_call: TRBV19
cdr3_aa: CASSTQTGTEQFF
cdr3_nt: TGTGCCAGTAGTACTCAAACAGGGACTGAGCAGTTCTTC

clone_size: .
d_call: .
j_call: TRBJ2-7
v_call: TRBV9
cdr3_aa: CASSPGHWGPYEQYF
cdr3_nt: TGTGCCAGCAGCCCGGGACACTGGGGACCCTACGAGCAGTACTTC